The entry below describes one TCR beta chain. The CDR3 loop spans 14 amino acids. Germline lookup yields CDR1 SGHRS and CDR2 YFSETQ. Reanalyzing the 5' RACE reads, TCRdb keeps one entry per CDR3 protein, without DNA. With over 120,000 distinct CDR3 sequences in the sample, the ten largest clones hold 10% to 15%. The source of the sample is a study of T cells expressing NK-cell markers. The sequenced sample consisted of blood T cells: a sorted CD56 or NKG2C T cell subset, CD4+ or CD8+ T cells, or bulk PBMC T cells (not recorded which). The origin of this receptor is a man aged 18 to 29 in good health. The chain recombines TRBV5-1 with TRBJ2-2; the TCRdb call, TRBD1, lacks DNA for checking. CDR3 loop: CASSSRQGDGELFF.